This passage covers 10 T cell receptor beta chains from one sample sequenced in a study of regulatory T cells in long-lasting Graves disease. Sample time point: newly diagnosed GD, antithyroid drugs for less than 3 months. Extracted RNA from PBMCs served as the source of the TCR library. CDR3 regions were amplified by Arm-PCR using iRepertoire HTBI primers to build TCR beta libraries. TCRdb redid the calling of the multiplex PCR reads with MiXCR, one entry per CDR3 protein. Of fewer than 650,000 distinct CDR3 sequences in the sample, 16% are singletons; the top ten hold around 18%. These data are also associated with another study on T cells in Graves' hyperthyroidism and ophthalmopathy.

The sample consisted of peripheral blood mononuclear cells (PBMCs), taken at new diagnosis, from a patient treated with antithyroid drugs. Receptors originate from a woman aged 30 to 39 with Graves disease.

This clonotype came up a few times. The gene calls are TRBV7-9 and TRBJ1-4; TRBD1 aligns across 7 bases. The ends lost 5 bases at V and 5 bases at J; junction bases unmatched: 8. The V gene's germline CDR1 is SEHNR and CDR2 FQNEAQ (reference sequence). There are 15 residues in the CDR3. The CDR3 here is CASSDRDSPNEKLFF. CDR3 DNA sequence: TGTGCCAGCAGCGACAGGGACAGTCCGAATGAAAAACTGTTTTTT.

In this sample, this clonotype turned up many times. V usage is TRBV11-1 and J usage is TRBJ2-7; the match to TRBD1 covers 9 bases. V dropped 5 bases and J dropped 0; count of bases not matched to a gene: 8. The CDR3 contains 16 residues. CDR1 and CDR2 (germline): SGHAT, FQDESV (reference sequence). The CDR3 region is CASSPRGQGNSYEQYF. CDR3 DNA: TGTGCCAGCAGCCCAAGGGGACAGGGTAACTCCTACGAGCAGTACTTC.

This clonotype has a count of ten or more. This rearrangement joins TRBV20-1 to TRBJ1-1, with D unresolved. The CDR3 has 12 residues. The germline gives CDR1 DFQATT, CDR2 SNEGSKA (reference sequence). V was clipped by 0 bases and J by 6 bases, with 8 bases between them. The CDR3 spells CSARDMGSEAFF. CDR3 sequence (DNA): TGCAGTGCTAGAGATATGGGTTCTGAAGCTTTCTTT.

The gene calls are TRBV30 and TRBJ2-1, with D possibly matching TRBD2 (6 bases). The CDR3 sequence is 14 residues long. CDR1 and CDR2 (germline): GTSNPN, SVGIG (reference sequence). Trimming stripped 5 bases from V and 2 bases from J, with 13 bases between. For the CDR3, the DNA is TGTGCCTGGGGCGGGGTAGCGGCCTACAATGAGCAGTTCTTC. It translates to CAWGGVAAYNEQFF.

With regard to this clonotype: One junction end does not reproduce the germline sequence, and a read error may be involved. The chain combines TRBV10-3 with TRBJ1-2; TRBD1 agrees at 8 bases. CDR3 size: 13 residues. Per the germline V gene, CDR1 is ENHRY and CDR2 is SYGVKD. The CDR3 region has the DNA TGTGCCTCGCGGACAGGGAATAACTGTGGCTACACCTTC. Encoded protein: CASRTGNNCGYTF.

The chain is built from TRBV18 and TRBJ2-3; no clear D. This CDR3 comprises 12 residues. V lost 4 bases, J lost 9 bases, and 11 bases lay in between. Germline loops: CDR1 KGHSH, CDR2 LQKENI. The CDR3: CASSRGSTTQYF. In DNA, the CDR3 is TGTGCCAGCTCACGGGGTAGTACCACGCAGTATTTT.

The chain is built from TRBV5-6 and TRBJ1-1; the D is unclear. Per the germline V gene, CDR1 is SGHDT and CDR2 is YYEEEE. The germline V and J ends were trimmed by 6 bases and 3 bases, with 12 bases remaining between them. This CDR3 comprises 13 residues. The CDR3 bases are TGTGCCAGCACCCGAAGACGGGACACTGAAGCTTTCTTT. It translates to CASTRRRDTEAFF.

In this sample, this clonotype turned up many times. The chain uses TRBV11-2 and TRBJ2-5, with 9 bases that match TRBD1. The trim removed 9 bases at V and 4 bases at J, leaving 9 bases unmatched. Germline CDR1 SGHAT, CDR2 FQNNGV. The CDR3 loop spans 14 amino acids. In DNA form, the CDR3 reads TGTGCCAGTTCGGGACAGGGAGACGGAGAGACCCAGTACTTC. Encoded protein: CASSGQGDGETQYF. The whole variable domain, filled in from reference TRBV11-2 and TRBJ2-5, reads EAGVAQSPRYKIIEKRQSVAFWCNPISGHATLYWYQQILGQGPKLLIQFQNNGVVDDSQLPKDRFSAERLKGVDSTLKIQPAKLEDSAVYLCASSGQGDGETQYFGPGTRLLVL.

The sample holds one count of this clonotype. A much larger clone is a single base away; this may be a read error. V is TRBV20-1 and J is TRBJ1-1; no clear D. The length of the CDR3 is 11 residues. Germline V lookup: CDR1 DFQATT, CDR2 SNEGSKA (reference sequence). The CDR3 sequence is CSALRNTEALF. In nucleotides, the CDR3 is TGCAGTGCGCTTCGGAACACTGAAGCTCTCTTT.

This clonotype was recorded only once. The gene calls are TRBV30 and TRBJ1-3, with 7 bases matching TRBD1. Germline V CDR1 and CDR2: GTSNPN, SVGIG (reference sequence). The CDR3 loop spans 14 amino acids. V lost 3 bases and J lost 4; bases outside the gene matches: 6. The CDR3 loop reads CAWSPGQVGNTIYF. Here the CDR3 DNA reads TGTGCCTGGAGCCCAGGACAGGTCGGAAACACCATATATTTT. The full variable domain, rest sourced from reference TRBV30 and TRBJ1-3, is SQTIHQWPATLVQPVGSPLSLECTVEGTSNPNLYWYRQAAGRGLQLLFYSVGIGQISSEVPQNLSASRPQDRQFILSSKKLLLSDSGFYLCAWSPGQVGNTIYFGEGSWLTVV.